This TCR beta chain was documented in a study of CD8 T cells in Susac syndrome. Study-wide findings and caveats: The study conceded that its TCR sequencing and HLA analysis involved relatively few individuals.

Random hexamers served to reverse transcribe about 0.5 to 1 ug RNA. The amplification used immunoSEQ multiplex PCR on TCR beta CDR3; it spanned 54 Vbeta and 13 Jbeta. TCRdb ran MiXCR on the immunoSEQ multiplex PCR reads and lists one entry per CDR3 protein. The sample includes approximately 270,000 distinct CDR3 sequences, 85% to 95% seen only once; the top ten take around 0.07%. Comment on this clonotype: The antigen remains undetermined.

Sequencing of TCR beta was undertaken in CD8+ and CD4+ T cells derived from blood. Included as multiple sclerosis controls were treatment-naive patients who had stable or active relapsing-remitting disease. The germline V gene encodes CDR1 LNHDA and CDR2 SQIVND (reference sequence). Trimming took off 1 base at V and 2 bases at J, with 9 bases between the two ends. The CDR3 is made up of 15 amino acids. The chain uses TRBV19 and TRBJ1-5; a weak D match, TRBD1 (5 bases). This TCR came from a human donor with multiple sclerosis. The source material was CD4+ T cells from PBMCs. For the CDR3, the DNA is TGTGCCAGTAGTATAGCCCGGGGCGGCAATCAGCCCCAGCATTTT. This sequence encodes CASSIARGGNQPQHF.